Listed below are T cell receptor beta chains from one sample, sequenced in a study of CXCR3-negative and CXCR3-positive naive CD8 T cells. For each CDR3 protein, TCRdb gives one entry from its re-call of the 5' RACE reads, without DNA. The sample has fewer than 7,000 distinct CDR3 sequences; the top ten hold roughly 1.7%. Sequenced: naive CXCR3- CD8+ T cells from blood. The receptors come from a human donor in good health. Some clones in this sample may be carry-over from other donors' samples. CDR3s include the opening cysteine and the closing phenylalanine or tryptophan. Only some rows state a clone size, as once, few, many or a class for expanded clones.

TRBJ1-1	-	TRBV4-1	CASSQAILQGMAGTEAFF
TRBJ2-1	-	TRBV15	CATSRANEQFF
TRBJ1-2	medium-sized	TRBV7-9	CASSRPRDRGYGYTF
TRBJ1-6	medium-sized	TRBV9	CASSPGQNYNSPLHF
TRBJ1-1	medium-sized	TRBV4-3	CASSQTGEGTEAFF
TRBJ2-7	-	TRBV5-4	CASQMWDRPSYEQYF
TRBJ2-6	-	TRBV23-1	CASSQSPGGHSGANVLTF
TRBJ1-6	-	TRBV2	CASTLHETYNSPLHF
TRBJ1-1	-	TRBV19	CASSSTGYPEAFF
TRBJ2-3	-	TRBV7-6	CASSPYSSVIGTQYF